This paragraph covers one T cell receptor beta chain sequence. This sample stems from a study of blood T cells in healthy people across ages. Together with a sample-barcoded 5' primer, a J-beta primer mix was included in a second PCR lasting roughly 6 to 12 cycles. Tags on each cDNA molecule came from a template-switch adaptor with 12 random nucleotides. TCRdb reanalysed the 5' RACE reads using MiXCR and keeps one entry per CDR3 protein. The sample holds about 1.5 million distinct CDR3 sequences, 42% seen once. The clonotype was recovered from a woman between 18 and 29 years old in good health. Material: blood.

The CDR3 sequence: CASSLRWDQPQHF. Written as DNA, the CDR3 is TGTGCCAGCTCACTACGGTGGGATCAGCCCCAGCATTTT. The V gene is TRBV18, the J gene TRBJ1-5, with unresolved D. V lost 4 bases and J 5 bases, leaving 9 bases between the germline ends. Germline V gene lookup returns CDR1 KGHSH and CDR2 LQKENI. The CDR3 is 13 residues long. Using reference TRBV18 and TRBJ1-5 for the parts outside the CDR3, the full variable domain is NAGVMQNPRHLVRRRGQEARLRCSPMKGHSHVYWYRQLPEEGLKFMVYLQKENIIDESGMPKERFSAEFPKEGPSILRIQQVVRGDSAAYFCASSLRWDQPQHFGDGTRLSIL.